The 20 T cell receptor beta chains reported below all come from one sample, sequenced in a study of cytomegalovirus exposure and HLA in healthy donors. Primers: 60 Vbeta forward and 13 Jbeta reverse. Libraries were prepared by immunoSEQ multiplex PCR; TCRdb keeps only in-frame clonotypes and omits some of them. Found here are about 110,000 clones, approximately 86% of them singletons; the top ten hold about 5.9%. Specimen: PBMCs. These receptors all come from a man younger than 35 in good health and CMV-seronegative.

J is TRBJ2-7 and V is TRBV28; 9 bases align to TRBD1. The V gene's germline CDR1 is MDHEN and CDR2 SYDVKM. Trimming took 4 bases from V and 4 from J; bases not matched to a gene: 8. The CDR3 is made up of 15 amino acids. In nucleotides, the CDR3 is TGTGCCAGCAGTTCCCCCCGGGACAGGGCTTACGAGCAGTACTTC. Its protein is CASSSPRDRAYEQYF. Using reference TRBV28 and TRBJ2-7 for the parts outside the CDR3, the full variable domain is DVKVTQSSRYLVKRTGEKVFLECVQDMDHENMFWYRQDPGLGLRLIYFSYDVKMKEKGDIPEGYSVSREKKERFSLILESASTNQTSMYLCASSSPRDRAYEQYFGPGTRLTVT.

CDR3 sequence: CASRGDGYTF. In DNA, the CDR3 is TGCGCCAGCAGGGGAGATGGCTACACCTTC. The V and J genes are TRBV5-1 and TRBJ1-2; no firm D call. The CDR3 has 10 residues. V was shortened by 5 bases and J by 6 bases, with 5 bases between the two germline ends. Looked up from germline, CDR1 is SGHRS and CDR2 is YFSETQ.

This chain uses TRBV6-5 with TRBJ1-5; no clear D gene. The CDR3 is made up of 13 amino acids. Germline V gene lookup returns CDR1 MNHEY and CDR2 SVGAGI. Trimming removed 7 bases at V and 3 bases at J, with 10 bases between. The CDR3 bases are TGTGCCAGCACCACGCGTTACAATCAGCCCCAGCATTTT. This codes for CASTTRYNQPQHF.

The chain carries TRBV6-5 and TRBJ1-1; D possibly corresponds to TRBD1 (6 bases). Germline CDR1 is MNHEY and CDR2 is SVGAGI. This CDR3 is built from 14 residues. V gave up 0 bases and J gave up 4 bases, with 9 bases separating them. The CDR3 nucleotides read TGTGCCAGCAGTTACTCGAGAGGGGGCACTGAAGCTTTCTTT. Protein sequence: CASSYSRGGTEAFF.

This chain connects TRBV25-1 to TRBJ2-1; 11 bases match TRBD2. V gave up 4 bases and J gave up 8 bases; unmatched junction bases: 10. Germline CDR1 reads MGHDK; CDR2 reads SYGVNS. The CDR3 has 16 residues. The CDR3 sequence: CASSGPTSGRGDEQFF. CDR3 sequence (DNA): TGTGCCAGCAGTGGACCCACTAGCGGGAGAGGGGATGAGCAGTTCTTC.

This clone was observed a single time. This chain connects TRBV19 to TRBJ2-1; D unclear. This CDR3 comprises 15 residues. V was pared by 5 bases and J by 0 bases, with 11 bases between. In germline, CDR1 is LNHDA, CDR2 SQIVND (reference sequence). The CDR3 bases are TGTGCCAGTAGTTATCGGTCAAGCTCCTACAATGAGCAGTTCTTC. Residues: CASSYRSSSYNEQFF. The variable domain in full, with the rest retrieved from reference TRBV19 and TRBJ2-1, is DGGITQSPKYLFRKEGQNVTLSCEQNLNHDAMYWYRQDPGQGLRLIYYSQIVNDFQKGDIAEGYSVSREKKESFPLTVTSAQKNPTAFYLCASSYRSSSYNEQFFGPGTRLTVL.

This clone has only a few counts. The V and J genes are TRBV20-1 and TRBJ2-7, with D possibly TRBD2 on 6 matching bases. Germline V CDR1 and CDR2: DFQATT, SNEGSKA (reference sequence). The CDR3 covers 11 residues. The CDR3 region has the DNA TGCAGCTGCGGGGAATTCGGGGAGCAGTACTTC. Translated, it gives CSCGEFGEQYF.

The CDR3 DNA reads as TGTGCCAGCAGCCGGACAGGGGGGTTCGGGGAGCTGTTTTTT. This gives the protein CASSRTGGFGELFF. The chain carries TRBV11-3 and TRBJ2-2; 10 positions agree with TRBD1. The V and J ends lost 5 bases and 7 bases, in that order; junction bases with no gene match: 4. The CDR3 is 14 amino acids. Germline lookup yields CDR1 SGHNT and CDR2 YENEEA.

The V gene is TRBV19, the J gene TRBJ1-5; maybe TRBD1 (6 bases). The CDR3 is 15 residues long. V dropped 1 base and J dropped 4 bases, with 11 bases sitting between them. CDR1 is LNHDA and CDR2 is SQIVND in the germline V gene (reference sequence). CDR3 bases: TGTGCCAGTAGTATAGGCGACAGGCCAAATCAGCCCCAGCATTTT. Translated: CASSIGDRPNQPQHF.

J is TRBJ1-4 and V is TRBV11-3; a possible D gene is TRBD1 (5 bases). The germline CDR1 and CDR2 sequences are SGHNT and YENEEA. The CDR3 runs to 14 residues. V was cut by 4 bases and J by 5 bases, with 11 bases left in between. The CDR3 coding sequence is TGTGCCAGCAGCTCCTGGGGGGAAAATGAAAAACTGTTTTTT. Residues: CASSSWGENEKLFF.

The V gene is TRBV4-2, the J gene TRBJ2-7; 9 bases align to TRBD2. V shed 1 base and J 6 bases; nucleotides not matched to a gene: 4. The germline gives CDR1 LGHNA, CDR2 YNFKEQ. The CDR3 is made up of 14 amino acids. Here the CDR3 reads CASSQVQAGGEQYF. The CDR3 DNA reads as TGTGCCAGCAGCCAAGTTCAAGCGGGAGGCGAGCAGTACTTC.

This sequence joins TRBV6-1 and TRBJ1-1; D remains ambiguous. Germline V gives CDR1 MNHNS, CDR2 SASEGT. With 7 bases removed from V and 1 base from J, the gap between germline ends came to 13 bases. The CDR3 sequence is 14 residues long. The CDR3, as DNA: TGTGCCAGCACCTCTGGGCAGGAGAACACTGAAGCTTTCTTT. Translated, it gives CASTSGQENTEAFF.

The CDR3 loop is CASSSPSVDEKLFF. As DNA, the CDR3 is TGTGCCAGCAGTTCTCCCAGTGTTGATGAAAAACTGTTTTTT. The chain employs TRBV28 and TRBJ1-4; no clear D gene. Germline V CDR1 and CDR2: MDHEN, SYDVKM. Trimming left V 4 bases short and J 6 bases short, with 12 bases between. CDR3 length: 14 residues.

This clone was detected only a few times. The chain combines TRBV5-8 with TRBJ2-2; D not certain. V was pared by 2 bases and J by 5 bases, with 7 bases between. Germline values: CDR1 SGHTS, CDR2 YDEGEE. The CDR3 length is 13 residues. The CDR3 coding sequence is TGTGCCAGCAGCTTCGACATTACCGGGGAGCTGTTTTTT. This encodes CASSFDITGELFF.

V and J are TRBV19 and TRBJ1-5; D unresolved. CDR3 length: 15 residues. Germline V CDR1 and CDR2: LNHDA, SQIVND (reference sequence). Trimming removed 4 bases from V and 1 base from J, with 11 bases in between. The CDR3 coding sequence is TGTGCCAGTAGTACATCGGGAATAAGCAATCAGCCCCAGCATTTT. It translates to CASSTSGISNQPQHF.

The chain uses TRBV6-5 and TRBJ2-5; D call uncertain. Trimming took 2 bases from V and 3 from J, leaving 10 bases between them. From germline, CDR1 is MNHEY and CDR2 SVGAGI. CDR3 length: 14 amino acids. CDR3 protein: CASSYGGGKETQYF. CDR3 coding DNA: TGTGCCAGCAGTTACGGTGGCGGTAAAGAGACCCAGTACTTC.

V is TRBV7-2 and J is TRBJ2-2; a weak D match, TRBD1 (5 bases). Trimming stripped 7 bases from V and 1 base from J, with 16 bases between. Germline V gives CDR1 SGHTA, CDR2 FQGNSA. CDR3 length: 16 residues. DNA of the CDR3: TGTGCCAGCACCTTTCAGGGCAGGGTGAACACCGGGGAGCTGTTTTTT. Residues: CASTFQGRVNTGELFF.

The CDR3 DNA reads TGTGCCAGCAGTGAAACAGGCTCGTGGGGCACCATATATTTT. Protein product: CASSETGSWGTIYF. V and J are TRBV25-1 and TRBJ1-3; possibly TRBD1 for D (5 bases). The V and J ends lost 2 bases and 9 bases respectively, with 14 bases between them. This CDR3 is 14 amino acids long. CDR1 is MGHDK, CDR2 SYGVNS, per germline.

The chain couples TRBV28 to TRBJ2-7; D perhaps matches TRBD1 (6 bases). CDR1 is MDHEN and CDR2 is SYDVKM in the germline V gene. V was shortened by 6 bases and J by 0 bases, with 12 bases between the two germline ends. There are 14 residues in the CDR3. CDR3 sequence (DNA): TGTGCCAGCAGCCCACAGGGTATCTCCTACGAGCAGTACTTC. It translates to CASSPQGISYEQYF.

The gene calls are TRBV29-1 and TRBJ2-3; the D gene is possibly TRBD1 (5 bases). V dropped 6 bases and J dropped 1 base, with 14 bases sitting between them. The germline V gene encodes CDR1 SQVTM and CDR2 ANQGSEA. The CDR3 runs 14 residues. CDR3 DNA sequence: TGCAGCGTAGCACAGGTCTCTGGCACAGATACGCAGTATTTT. It yields the protein CSVAQVSGTDTQYF.